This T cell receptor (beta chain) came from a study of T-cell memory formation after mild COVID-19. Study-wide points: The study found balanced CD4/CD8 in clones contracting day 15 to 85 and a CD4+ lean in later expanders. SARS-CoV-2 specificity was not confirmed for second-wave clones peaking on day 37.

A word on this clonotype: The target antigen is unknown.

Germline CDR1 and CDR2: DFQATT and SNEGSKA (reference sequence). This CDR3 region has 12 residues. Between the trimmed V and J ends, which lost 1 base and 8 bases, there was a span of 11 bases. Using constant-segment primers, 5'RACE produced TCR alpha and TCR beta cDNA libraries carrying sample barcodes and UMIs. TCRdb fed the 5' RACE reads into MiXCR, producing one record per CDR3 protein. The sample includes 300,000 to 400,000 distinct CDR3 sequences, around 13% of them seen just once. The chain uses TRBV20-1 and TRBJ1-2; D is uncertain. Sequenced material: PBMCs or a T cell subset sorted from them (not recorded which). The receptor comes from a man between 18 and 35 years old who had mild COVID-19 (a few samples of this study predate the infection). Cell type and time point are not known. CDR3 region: CSARGGGGGYTF. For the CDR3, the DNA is TGCAGTGCTAGAGGTGGAGGTGGGGGCTACACCTTC.